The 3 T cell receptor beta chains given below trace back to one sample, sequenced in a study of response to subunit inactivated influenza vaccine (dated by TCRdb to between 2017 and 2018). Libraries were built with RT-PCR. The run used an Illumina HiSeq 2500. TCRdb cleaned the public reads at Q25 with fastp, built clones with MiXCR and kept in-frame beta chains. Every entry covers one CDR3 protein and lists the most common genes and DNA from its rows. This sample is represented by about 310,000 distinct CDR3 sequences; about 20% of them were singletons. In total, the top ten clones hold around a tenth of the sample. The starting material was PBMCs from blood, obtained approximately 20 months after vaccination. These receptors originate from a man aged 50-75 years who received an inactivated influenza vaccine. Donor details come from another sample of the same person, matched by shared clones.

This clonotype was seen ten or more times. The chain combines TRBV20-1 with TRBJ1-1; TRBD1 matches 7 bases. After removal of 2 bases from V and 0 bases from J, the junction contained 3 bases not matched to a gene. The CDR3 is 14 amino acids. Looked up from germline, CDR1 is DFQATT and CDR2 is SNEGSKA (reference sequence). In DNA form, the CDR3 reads TGCAGTGCTAGACGACAGGGCTTGAACACTGAAGCTTTCTTT. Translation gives CSARRQGLNTEAFF.

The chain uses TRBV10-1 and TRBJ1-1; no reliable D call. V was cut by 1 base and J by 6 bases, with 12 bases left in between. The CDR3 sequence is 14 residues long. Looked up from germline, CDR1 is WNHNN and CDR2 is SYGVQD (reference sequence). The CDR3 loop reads CASSEFRWSPEAFF. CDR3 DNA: TGCGCCAGCAGTGAGTTTCGTTGGTCCCCTGAAGCTTTCTTT.

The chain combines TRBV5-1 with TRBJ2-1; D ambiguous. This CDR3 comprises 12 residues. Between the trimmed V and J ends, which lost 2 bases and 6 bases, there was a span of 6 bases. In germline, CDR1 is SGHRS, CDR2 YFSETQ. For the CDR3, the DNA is TGCGCCAGCAGCTTCAGACCCAATGAGCAGTTCTTC. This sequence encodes CASSFRPNEQFF.